These 29 T cell receptor beta chains were all obtained from the same sample, sequenced in a study of cytomegalovirus exposure and HLA in healthy donors. Primers: 60 Vbeta forward and 13 Jbeta reverse. Assay used: immunoSEQ multiplex PCR; TCRdb lists only in-frame clones, some missing. The sample consists of 130,000 or so clones, 60% to 80% of them appearing once. The sample taken for sequencing was PBMCs. Receptors originate from a female donor in good health and CMV-seronegative.

The rearrangement uses TRBV5-5 and TRBJ2-3; D may be TRBD2 (6 bases). V was trimmed by 4 bases and J by 1 base, leaving 13 bases between them. Germline V gene lookup returns CDR1 SGHKS and CDR2 YYEKEE (reference sequence). The length of the CDR3 is 15 residues. CDR3 protein: CASSTGGLRTDTQYF. DNA of the CDR3: TGTGCCAGCAGCACCGGGGGACTGCGCACAGATACGCAGTATTTT. Using reference TRBV5-5 and TRBJ2-3 for the parts outside the CDR3, the full variable domain is DAGVTQSPTHLIKTRGQQVTLRCSPISGHKSVSWYQQVLGQGPQFIFQYYEKEERGRGNFPDRFSARQFPNYSSELNVNALLLGDSALYLCASSTGGLRTDTQYFGPGTRLTVL.

The V gene is TRBV27, the J gene TRBJ1-2; 8 positions match TRBD1. The CDR3 runs to 14 residues. V gave up 4 bases and J gave up 1 base; unmatched junction bases: 2. The germline gives CDR1 MNHEY, CDR2 SMNVEV (reference sequence). The CDR3 region is CASSSDRGNYGYTF. In nucleotides, the CDR3 is TGTGCCAGCAGTTCCGACAGGGGTAACTATGGCTACACCTTC.

This clone is medium-sized in the sample. This chain uses TRBV21-1 with TRBJ2-7; TRBD2 is taken as the D call from the table, unchecked against the DNA. TRBV21-1 is reported as a pseudogene. This CDR3 is built from 14 residues. CDR3 sequence: CASSNSRLPYEQYF. The CDR3 region has the DNA TGTGCCAGCAGCAATAGCCGTCTACCCTACGAGCAGTACTTC.

This clone was seen just once. The chain combines TRBV19 with TRBJ2-1, with TRBD2 matching 12 bases. Germline V gives CDR1 LNHDA, CDR2 SQIVND (reference sequence). Germline trimming cut 9 bases from V and 10 bases from J; bases unmatched to any gene: 10. This CDR3 region has 14 residues. CDR3 protein: CASQRLAGASEQFF. The CDR3 DNA sequence: TGTGCCAGCCAAAGACTAGCGGGAGCAAGCGAGCAGTTCTTC.

This chain connects TRBV6-5 to TRBJ1-1; TRBD1 agrees at 8 bases. V lost 6 bases, J lost 4 bases, and 10 bases stayed unmatched. This CDR3 spans 15 amino acids. The V gene's germline CDR1 is MNHEY and CDR2 SVGAGI. Here the CDR3 reads CASSALQGASTEAFF. Here the CDR3 DNA reads TGTGCCAGCAGCGCCCTCCAGGGGGCGAGCACTGAAGCTTTCTTT.

This chain uses TRBV19 with TRBJ2-5; TRBD1 matches 7 bases. CDR1 is LNHDA and CDR2 is SQIVND in the germline V gene (reference sequence). The CDR3 covers 15 residues. Unmatched junction bases numbered 8, after V lost 6 bases and J lost 1 base. For the CDR3, the DNA is TGTGCCAGTAGCCAGGCTTGGGACAGCCAAGAGACCCAGTACTTC. Its protein is CASSQAWDSQETQYF.

The rearrangement uses TRBV27 and TRBJ1-4; D not resolved. The CDR3 contains 16 residues. The germline V gene has CDR1 MNHEY and CDR2 SMNVEV (reference sequence). Trimming pared 6 bases from V and 0 bases from J, leaving 14 bases between. This chain's CDR3 is CASSVTPGATNEKLFF. The CDR3 DNA reads TGTGCCAGCAGCGTTACCCCAGGTGCAACTAATGAAAAACTGTTTTTT.

This chain joins TRBV27 and TRBJ2-6; TRBD1 matches at 9 bases. With V trimmed by 6 bases and J by 1 base, 10 bases remained unmatched. CDR1 MNHEY and CDR2 SMNVEV come from the germline V gene (reference sequence). This CDR3 region has 18 residues. The CDR3 here is CASSSDRGRVSGANVLTF. CDR3 nucleotides: TGTGCCAGCAGCTCGGACAGGGGAAGGGTTTCTGGGGCCAACGTCCTGACTTTC. Filled out from reference TRBV27 and TRBJ2-6, the complete variable domain reads EAQVTQNPRYLITVTGKKLTVTCSQNMNHEYMSWYRQDPGLGLRQIYYSMNVEVTDKGDVPEGYKVSRKEKRNFPLILESPSPNQTSLYFCASSSDRGRVSGANVLTFGAGSRLTVL.

The J gene is TRBJ1-2, the V gene TRBV6-1; no definite D call. Germline V CDR1 and CDR2: MNHNS, SASEGT. The CDR3 runs 13 residues. Trimming took 5 bases from V and 0 from J, leaving 7 bases between them. CDR3 DNA: TGTGCCAGCAGTTCAACAGCTAACTATGGCTACACCTTC. This sequence encodes CASSSTANYGYTF.

The chain links TRBV28 to TRBJ2-7, with TRBD2 matching over 10 bases. V lost 6 bases and J lost 0; bases outside the gene matches: 8. Germline CDR1 and CDR2: MDHEN and SYDVKM. The CDR3 runs 16 residues. CDR3 DNA sequence: TGTGCCAGCAGGCCTAGGGCTAGCGGGAGCTCCTACGAGCAGTACTTC. Protein sequence: CASRPRASGSSYEQYF.

Remarks on this clone: Relative to the germline gene, one junction end is altered; a read error may explain this. This sample includes further DNA sequences coding for the same CDR3. The rearrangement joins TRBV4-1 to TRBJ2-6; 9 bases map to TRBD1. The CDR3 consists of 19 residues. Per the germline V gene, CDR1 is MGHRA and CDR2 is YSYEKL. CDR3 amino acids: CASSHHTGTGRSGANVLTF. In DNA, the CDR3 is TGCGCCAGCAGCCATCATACCGGGACAGGGCGCTCTGGGGCCAACGTTCTGACTTTC.

This clone has a single count. The chain couples TRBV10-1 to TRBJ2-3; D call uncertain. The germline V and J ends were trimmed by 2 bases and 2 bases, with 5 bases remaining between them. Per germline, CDR1 WNHNN and CDR2 SYGVQD (reference sequence). There are 13 residues in the CDR3. CDR3 sequence reads: CASSERVTDTQYF. The CDR3 DNA sequence: TGCGCCAGCAGTGAGAGAGTCACAGATACGCAGTATTTT.

This clone was observed a few times. The chain links TRBV11-2 to TRBJ2-1; TRBD2 agrees at 15 bases. Germline CDR1 reads SGHAT; CDR2 reads FQNNGV. V trimming: 5 bases; J trimming: 7 bases; junction bases outside the gene matches: 12. The CDR3 consists of 18 residues. CDR3: CASSPVPGLAGGQNEQFF. CDR3 nucleotides: TGTGCCAGCAGCCCCGTCCCGGGACTAGCGGGAGGTCAAAATGAGCAGTTCTTC.

J is TRBJ1-1 and V is TRBV7-9; D not resolved. Per germline, CDR1 SEHNR and CDR2 FQNEAQ (reference sequence). This CDR3 spans 12 amino acids. Trimming removed 1 base at V and 11 bases at J, with 11 bases between. The CDR3 sequence is CASSLVDAGAFF. Here the CDR3 DNA reads TGTGCCAGCAGCTTAGTGGATGCGGGGGCTTTCTTT.

The V and J genes are TRBV6-5 and TRBJ2-3; D might be TRBD1 (5 bases). The CDR3 runs 14 residues. Per the germline V gene, CDR1 is MNHEY and CDR2 is SVGAGI. Trimming removed 2 bases at V and 4 bases at J, with 10 bases between. CDR3 bases: TGTGCCAGCAGTTACGACAGAGGAGCAGATACGCAGTATTTT. It yields the protein CASSYDRGADTQYF.

The rearrangement uses TRBV15 and TRBJ1-3, with 7 bases lining up with TRBD1. The V gene's germline CDR1 is LNHNV and CDR2 YYDKDF (reference sequence). Trimming removed 5 bases from V and 0 bases from J; junction bases left unmatched: 10. This CDR3 spans 17 amino acids. The CDR3: CATSSGGGQSSGNTIYF. As DNA, the CDR3 is TGTGCCACCAGCTCAGGGGGAGGACAATCCTCTGGAAACACCATATATTTT.

The chain couples TRBV7-2 to TRBJ2-1; a weak D match, TRBD2 (6 bases). Trimming removed 5 bases at V and 0 bases at J, with 8 bases between. CDR1 SGHTA and CDR2 FQGNSA come from the germline V gene. The CDR3 runs to 14 residues. CDR3 sequence reads: CASSERASYNEQFF. CDR3 sequence (DNA): TGTGCCAGCAGCGAGCGGGCCTCCTACAATGAGCAGTTCTTC.

V usage is TRBV28 and J usage is TRBJ2-7; a weak D match, TRBD2 (5 bases). The CDR3 extends over 14 amino acids. Germline CDR1 MDHEN, CDR2 SYDVKM. Trimming removed 4 bases from V and 0 bases from J, with 10 bases in between. CDR3 loop: CASSSRDLSYEQYF. The CDR3 DNA sequence: TGTGCCAGCAGTTCCCGGGATCTCTCCTACGAGCAGTACTTC. The full variable domain, with the rest looked up from reference TRBV28 and TRBJ2-7, is DVKVTQSSRYLVKRTGEKVFLECVQDMDHENMFWYRQDPGLGLRLIYFSYDVKMKEKGDIPEGYSVSREKKERFSLILESASTNQTSMYLCASSSRDLSYEQYFGPGTRLTVT.

The chain carries TRBV27 and TRBJ2-6; a weak D match, TRBD2 (6 bases). The germline CDR1 and CDR2 sequences are MNHEY and SMNVEV (reference sequence). The CDR3 spans 16 residues. Trimming left V 6 bases short and J 0 bases short, with 12 bases between. The CDR3 coding sequence is TGTGCCAGCAGGACGGGGGACCACTCTGGGGCCAACGTCCTGACTTTC. Translating it yields CASRTGDHSGANVLTF. Filled out from reference TRBV27 and TRBJ2-6, the complete variable domain reads EAQVTQNPRYLITVTGKKLTVTCSQNMNHEYMSWYRQDPGLGLRQIYYSMNVEVTDKGDVPEGYKVSRKEKRNFPLILESPSPNQTSLYFCASRTGDHSGANVLTFGAGSRLTVL.

V and J are TRBV28 and TRBJ1-4, with TRBD1 as a possible D gene (6 bases). Per the germline V gene, CDR1 is MDHEN and CDR2 is SYDVKM. Trimming removed 4 bases from V and 4 bases from J, with 19 bases in between. The CDR3 covers 17 residues. The CDR3 nucleotides read TGTGCCAGCAGTTCAGCCCTACAGGGAGCCCATAATGAAAAACTGTTTTTT. It specifies CASSSALQGAHNEKLFF.

The chain employs TRBV4-1 and TRBJ1-2, with D possibly being TRBD1 (6 bases). Germline-derived CDR1 and CDR2 are MGHRA and YSYEKL. This CDR3 is 17 amino acids long. Trimming shortened V by 4 bases and J by 8 bases, and 26 bases separated the two germline ends. The CDR3 DNA follows: TGCGCCAGCAGCCCTACCATTTCAACTCAGGGGCGTGGAGGCTACACCTTC. It codes for CASSPTISTQGRGGYTF.

The chain carries TRBV15 and TRBJ2-7; tentatively, D is TRBD1 (6 bases). There are 17 residues in the CDR3. The V and J ends lost 2 bases and 2 bases respectively, with 19 bases between them. The V gene's germline CDR1 is LNHNV and CDR2 YYDKDF (reference sequence). CDR3 residues: CATSRRPQQGPTYEQYF. The CDR3 nucleotides read TGTGCCACCAGCAGACGCCCTCAACAGGGCCCAACCTACGAGCAGTACTTC.

The chain carries TRBV7-9 and TRBJ2-5; D remains ambiguous. The germline V gene has CDR1 SEHNR and CDR2 FQNEAQ (reference sequence). The CDR3 has 12 amino acids. Between the trimmed V and J ends, which lost 5 bases and 0 bases, there was a span of 4 bases. The CDR3 DNA reads TGTGCCAGCAGCCTTTACCAAGAGACCCAGTACTTC. This codes for CASSLYQETQYF.

The V and J genes are TRBV9 and TRBJ1-1; D possibly corresponds to TRBD1 (6 bases). The germline V gene encodes CDR1 SGDLS and CDR2 YYNGEE. The CDR3 runs to 14 residues. The V end was cut by 0 bases, the J end by 7 bases, with 13 bases between. In nucleotides, the CDR3 is TGTGCCAGCAGCGTAGCTGGGACATCAGGTGAAGCTTTCTTT. It specifies CASSVAGTSGEAFF.

The V gene is TRBV5-6, the J gene TRBJ1-4; the D is unclear. The germline V gene has CDR1 SGHDT and CDR2 YYEEEE. Trimming took 0 bases from V and 7 from J, leaving 4 bases between them. The CDR3 is made up of 12 amino acids. Here the CDR3 reads CASSLDGEKLFF. For the CDR3, the DNA is TGTGCCAGCAGCTTGGACGGTGAAAAACTGTTTTTT.

The V gene is TRBV7-2, the J gene TRBJ2-3, with 9 nucleotides matching TRBD1. Germline CDR1 is SGHTA and CDR2 is FQGNSA. The V segment lost 4 bases and the J segment 4 bases; nucleotides outside the gene matches: 12. The CDR3 consists of 17 residues. The CDR3 sequence: CASSSPPGTGRSDTQYF. CDR3 bases: TGTGCCAGCAGCTCCCCACCCGGGACAGGGAGGTCAGATACGCAGTATTTT. The full variable domain, its missing parts supplied by reference TRBV7-2 and TRBJ2-3, is GAGVSQSPSNKVTEKGKDVELRCDPISGHTALYWYRQSLGQGLEFLIYFQGNSAPDKSGLPSDRFSAERTGGSVSTLTIQRTQQEDSAVYLCASSSPPGTGRSDTQYFGPGTRLTVL.

The genes are TRBV5-8 and TRBJ2-6, with D hard to call. CDR3 length: 14 residues. V was pared by 0 bases and J by 4 bases, with 5 bases between. CDR1 is SGHTS, CDR2 YDEGEE, per germline. This CDR3 is CASSLAQGANVLTF. CDR3 DNA sequence: TGTGCCAGCAGCTTGGCTCAGGGGGCCAACGTCCTGACTTTC.

This clone was counted a single time. The genes are TRBV28 and TRBJ2-7; 7 bases match TRBD1. This CDR3 contains 13 residues. The V gene end was trimmed by 6 bases and the J gene end by 3 bases; junction bases not matched to a gene: 5. Germline CDR1 is MDHEN and CDR2 is SYDVKM. The CDR3 loop is CASRLGQLYEQYF. CDR3 nucleotides: TGTGCCAGCAGGTTGGGACAGCTCTACGAGCAGTACTTC.

The rearrangement links TRBV5-1 to TRBJ2-1; 9 bases fit TRBD1. V dropped 6 bases and J dropped 4; count of bases not matched to a gene: 5. The CDR3 extends over 14 amino acids. Germline V gives CDR1 SGHRS, CDR2 YFSETQ. In nucleotides, the CDR3 is TGCGCCAGCAATACCGGGACAGGGTACAATGAGCAGTTCTTC. Protein sequence: CASNTGTGYNEQFF.